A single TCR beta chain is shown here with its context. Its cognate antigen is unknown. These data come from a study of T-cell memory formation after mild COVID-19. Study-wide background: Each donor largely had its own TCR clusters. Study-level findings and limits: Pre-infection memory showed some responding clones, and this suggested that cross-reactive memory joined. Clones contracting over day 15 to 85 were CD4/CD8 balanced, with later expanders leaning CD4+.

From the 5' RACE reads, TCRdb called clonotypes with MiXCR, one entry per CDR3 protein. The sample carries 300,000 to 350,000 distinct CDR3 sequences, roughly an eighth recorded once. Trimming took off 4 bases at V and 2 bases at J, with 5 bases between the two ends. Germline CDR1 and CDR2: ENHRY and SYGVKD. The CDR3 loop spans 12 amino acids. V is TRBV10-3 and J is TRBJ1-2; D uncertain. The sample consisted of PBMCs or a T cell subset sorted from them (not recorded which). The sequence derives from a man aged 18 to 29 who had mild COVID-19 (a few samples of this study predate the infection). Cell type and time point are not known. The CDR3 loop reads CAISVRNYGYTF. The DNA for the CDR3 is TGTGCCATCAGTGTGCGGAACTATGGCTACACCTTC.